One sample yielded the 30 T cell receptor beta chains listed below, sequenced in a study of Ad26.COV2.S vaccination and SARS-CoV-2 variants. Profiling relied on immunoSEQ multiplex PCR, and the TCRdb table lists in-frame clones only, not all of them. Of about 94,000 clones in the sample, around 82% were seen once. The starting material was peripheral blood, obtained after recovery from COVID-19. These receptors were taken from a human donor who had recovered from COVID-19.

The V call is TRBV7-9, the J call TRBJ2-3; 8 bases agree with TRBD1. Germline V lookup: CDR1 SEHNR, CDR2 FQNEAQ (reference sequence). V was pared by 2 bases and J by 1 base, with 8 bases of the junction left unmatched. This CDR3 is 17 amino acids long. This CDR3 reads CASSLFLSGQGTDTQYF. The CDR3 coding sequence is TGTGCCAGCAGCTTATTCCTCTCGGGACAGGGCACAGATACGCAGTATTTT.

This chain uses TRBV10-3 with TRBJ2-1, with 8 nucleotides matching TRBD2. Per the germline V gene, CDR1 is ENHRY and CDR2 is SYGVKD. V trimming: 5 bases; J trimming: 5 bases; junction bases outside the gene matches: 11. The CDR3 covers 16 residues. CDR3: CAISPGTRGGNNEQFF. CDR3 nucleotides: TGTGCCATCAGTCCAGGGACTAGAGGTGGAAACAATGAGCAGTTCTTC.

This rearrangement joins TRBV4-3 to TRBJ1-2; D is uncertain. This CDR3 has 14 amino acids. Trimming pared 0 bases from V and 1 base from J, leaving 6 bases between. Per germline, CDR1 LGHNA and CDR2 YSLEER. CDR3 residues: CASSQDGINYGYTF. CDR3 bases: TGCGCCAGCAGCCAAGACGGGATTAACTATGGCTACACCTTC.

V is TRBV29-1 and J is TRBJ2-7; perhaps TRBD2 as D (7 bases). The CDR3 is 14 residues long. Trimming removed 6 bases from V and 3 bases from J, with 18 bases in between. Germline CDR1 and CDR2: SQVTM and ANQGSEA. CDR3 DNA: TGCAGCGTCAGGGAGGGGGATTTATTCTACGAGCAGTACTTC. Translated, it gives CSVREGDLFYEQYF.

J is TRBJ1-2 and V is TRBV2, with 7 nucleotides matching TRBD1. Germline lookup yields CDR1 SNHLY and CDR2 FYNNEI. This CDR3 comprises 15 residues. With V trimmed by 8 bases and J by 5 bases, 14 bases remained unmatched. The CDR3 bases are TGTGCCAGCCCGGGGGGCCTCACAGGGGAGTATGGCTACACCTTC. Residues: CASPGGLTGEYGYTF.

This clone has only a few counts. The chain joins TRBV7-3 to TRBJ2-1; D is possibly TRBD1 (5 bases). Germline V gene sequence: CDR1 SGHTA, CDR2 FQGTGA. The V end lost 8 bases, the J end lost 6 bases, and 11 bases lay between the germline ends. The CDR3 totals 12 residues. CDR3 DNA sequence: TGTGCCAGCGGAAGACAGCTCAATGAGCAGTTCTTC. Its protein product is CASGRQLNEQFF.

The chain uses TRBV24-1 and TRBJ2-1; 7 nucleotides agree with TRBD1. The CDR3 spans 15 residues. The J segment lost 2 bases and the V segment lost 5 bases, leaving 5 bases of the junction unmatched. Germline CDR1 and CDR2: KGHDR and SFDVKD. CDR3 in amino acids: CATSAGTAPYNEQFF. As DNA, the CDR3 is TGTGCCACCAGTGCGGGGACAGCCCCCTACAATGAGCAGTTCTTC.

The CDR3 sequence: CASSSKRGSSYNEQFF. The CDR3 nucleotides read TGTGCCAGCAGCTCCAAAAGGGGGAGCTCCTACAATGAGCAGTTCTTC. The V gene is TRBV7-8, the J gene TRBJ2-1, with D perhaps TRBD1 (6 bases). The CDR3 consists of 16 residues. Trimming took 4 bases from V and 0 from J, leaving 13 bases between them. Germline CDR1 SGHVS, CDR2 FQNEAQ.

The chain couples TRBV19 to TRBJ2-7; tentatively, D is TRBD1 or TRBD2 (6 bases each). CDR1 LNHDA and CDR2 SQIVND come from the germline V gene (reference sequence). The CDR3 totals 14 residues. Trimming took off 3 bases at V and 1 base at J, with 10 bases between the two ends. The CDR3 spells CASSIRGPSYEQYF. The CDR3, as DNA: TGTGCCAGTAGTATCCGGGGGCCATCCTACGAGCAGTACTTC.

Worth noting for this clone: Within the sample, other DNA sequences also encode this same CDR3. The gene calls are TRBV18 and TRBJ2-5; D is undetermined. V lost 3 bases and J lost 0, with 2 bases in between. The CDR3 spans 12 residues. Germline V CDR1 and CDR2: KGHSH, LQKENI. The CDR3 DNA sequence: TGTGCCAGCTCACCTCACCAAGAGACCCAGTACTTC. Translation gives CASSPHQETQYF.

The chain joins TRBV28 to TRBJ1-5, with D uncertain. V lost 11 bases to trimming and J lost 1 base, with 3 bases between them. Germline loops: CDR1 MDHEN, CDR2 SYDVKM. The CDR3 has 10 amino acids. The CDR3 DNA sequence: TGTGCCGCCAGCAATCAGCCCCAGCATTTT. Encoded protein: CAASNQPQHF.

V is TRBV6-5 and J is TRBJ2-3; D possibly corresponds to TRBD1 (5 bases). From germline, CDR1 is MNHEY and CDR2 SVGAGI. This CDR3 is 14 amino acids long. Trimming removed 6 bases from V and 1 base from J, with 11 bases in between. The CDR3 nucleotides read TGTGCCAGCAGGCCAGGGTTGGGCACAGATACGCAGTATTTT. This gives the protein CASRPGLGTDTQYF.

The gene calls are TRBV9 and TRBJ1-6; 7 nucleotides align to TRBD1. CDR3 length: 14 residues. J lost 7 bases, V lost 0 bases, and 1 base had no gene match. CDR1 SGDLS and CDR2 YYNGEE come from the germline V gene. The CDR3 bases are TGTGCCAGCAGCGTAGAGGGGGCGAATTCACCCCTCCACTTT. Amino acids: CASSVEGANSPLHF.

The genes are TRBV7-3 and TRBJ2-3; D is undetermined. The V end lost 5 bases, the J end lost 5 bases, and 14 bases lay between the germline ends. The CDR3 runs 14 residues. Germline values: CDR1 SGHTA, CDR2 FQGTGA. The CDR3 protein is CASSPSPNLDTQYF. The CDR3 DNA sequence: TGTGCCAGCAGCCCCTCCCCCAACTTAGATACGCAGTATTTT.

The CDR3 sequence: CASSPGGGEQYF. In nucleotides, the CDR3 is TGTGCCAGCAGTCCTGGAGGGGGCGAGCAGTACTTC. The chain is built from TRBV6-5 and TRBJ2-7; D tentatively reads TRBD1 or TRBD2 (6 bases each). The CDR3 consists of 12 residues. Germline V gives CDR1 MNHEY, CDR2 SVGAGI. V lost 5 bases and J 6 bases, leaving 11 bases between the germline ends.

V usage is TRBV7-2 and J usage is TRBJ1-5; the D is unclear. In germline, CDR1 is SGHTA, CDR2 FQGNSA. Trimming left V 2 bases short and J 5 bases short, with 10 bases between. CDR3 length: 14 amino acids. The CDR3 loop reads CASSLSGGDQPQHF. The CDR3, as DNA: TGTGCCAGCAGCTTATCGGGCGGGGATCAGCCCCAGCATTTT.

This chain connects TRBV4-3 to TRBJ1-3; TRBD1 might be the D (5 bases). The CDR3 covers 15 residues. The V and J ends lost 4 bases and 0 bases respectively, with 10 bases between them. The germline CDR1 and CDR2 sequences are LGHNA and YSLEER. The CDR3, as DNA: TGCGCCAGCAGCCTCGCGACAGTCTCTGGAAACACCATATATTTT. It encodes CASSLATVSGNTIYF.

The chain joins TRBV19 to TRBJ1-5; 10 bases are shared with TRBD1. The CDR3 is made up of 15 amino acids. V was pared by 7 bases and J by 6 bases, with 9 bases of the junction left unmatched. Germline CDR1 is LNHDA and CDR2 is SQIVND (reference sequence). CDR3 in amino acids: CASKTGTGVGQPQHF. The CDR3 region has the DNA TGTGCCAGTAAAACCGGGACAGGGGTGGGTCAGCCCCAGCATTTT.

The V call is TRBV10-3, the J call TRBJ1-2; D call uncertain. The CDR3 covers 14 residues. Germline V gene data show CDR1 as ENHRY and CDR2 as SYGVKD. Trimming took off 2 bases at V and 4 bases at J, with 11 bases between the two ends. This CDR3 reads CAISEALTSYGYTF. The CDR3 region has the DNA TGTGCCATCAGTGAGGCCCTAACTAGCTATGGCTACACCTTC.

The V call is TRBV10-3, the J call TRBJ1-5; D not resolved. CDR1 and CDR2 from the germline V gene are ENHRY and SYGVKD. This CDR3 spans 12 amino acids. V lost 3 bases to trimming and J lost 5 bases, with 5 bases between them. The CDR3 nucleotides read TGTGCCATCAGTGAAGAGTATCAGCCCCAGCATTTT. Protein product: CAISEEYQPQHF.

The chain employs TRBV6-6 and TRBJ2-7; D uncertain. Trimming took 0 bases from V and 9 from J, leaving 12 bases between them. The CDR3 is made up of 13 amino acids. Per the germline V gene, CDR1 is MNHNY and CDR2 is SVGAGI (reference sequence). CDR3 nucleotides: TGTGCCAGCAGTTACTCGACCTTGACGGGGCAGTACTTC. This translates into CASSYSTLTGQYF.

In its sample, this clone was seen many times. V usage is TRBV28 and J usage is TRBJ1-6; TRBD1 matches at 9 bases. With V trimmed by 5 bases and J by 7 bases, 6 bases remained unmatched. Germline V gives CDR1 MDHEN, CDR2 SYDVKM. This CDR3 has 15 residues. The CDR3 is CASSLQGALNSPLHF. The CDR3 DNA is TGTGCCAGCAGTCTACAGGGGGCGCTGAATTCACCCCTCCACTTT.

The rearrangement uses TRBV19 and TRBJ2-1, with a tentative D call TRBD2 (5 bases). The germline V and J ends were trimmed by 7 bases and 13 bases, with 26 bases remaining between them. The CDR3 runs to 15 residues. Per the germline V gene, CDR1 is LNHDA and CDR2 is SQIVND (reference sequence). The CDR3 sequence: CASTLTWQAGSGQFF. CDR3 nucleotides: TGTGCCAGTACCCTTACGTGGCAGGCGGGTTCGGGCCAGTTCTTC.

This clone was seen a handful of times. J is TRBJ2-2 and V is TRBV7-3, with D perhaps matching TRBD2 (5 bases). From germline, CDR1 is SGHTA and CDR2 FQGTGA. Trimming took 1 base from V and 2 from J, leaving 11 bases between them. CDR3 length equals 16 residues. The CDR3 DNA sequence: TGTGCCAGCAGCTTAATTCCTAGCAGTAACACCGGGGAGCTGTTTTTT. The encoded protein is CASSLIPSSNTGELFF.

The chain joins TRBV7-2 to TRBJ2-7, with 8 bases aligning to TRBD2. Germline CDR1 reads SGHTA; CDR2 reads FQGNSA. V shed 1 base and J 4 bases; nucleotides not matched to a gene: 9. This CDR3 has 16 amino acids. CDR3 amino acids: CASSLVGGASPYEQYF. The CDR3 coding sequence is TGTGCCAGCAGCTTAGTCGGGGGGGCCTCACCTTACGAGCAGTACTTC. Full variable domain (missing parts from reference TRBV7-2 and TRBJ2-7): GAGVSQSPSNKVTEKGKDVELRCDPISGHTALYWYRQSLGQGLEFLIYFQGNSAPDKSGLPSDRFSAERTGGSVSTLTIQRTQQEDSAVYLCASSLVGGASPYEQYFGPGTRLTVT.

This chain links TRBV4-3 with TRBJ2-1; possible D gene TRBD2, 6 bases. Trimming took off 1 base at V and 5 bases at J, with 21 bases between the two ends. This CDR3 has 18 amino acids. Germline CDR1 is LGHNA and CDR2 is YSLEER. The CDR3 spells CASSQVVGGAYEDNEQFF. The CDR3 coding sequence is TGCGCCAGCAGCCAAGTGGTTGGAGGGGCTTACGAAGACAATGAGCAGTTCTTC.

The chain joins TRBV3-1 (or the pseudogene TRBV3-2) to TRBJ2-7; D gene unclear. Looked up from germline, CDR1 is LGHDT and CDR2 is YNNKEL (reference sequence). The CDR3 sequence is 13 residues long. Trimming pared 1 base from V and 4 bases from J, leaving 8 bases between. CDR3 amino acids: CASSQVLGYEQYF. Written as DNA, the CDR3 is TGTGCCAGCAGCCAAGTTCTCGGGTACGAGCAGTACTTC.

V is TRBV29-1 and J is TRBJ2-7; D may be TRBD1 or TRBD2 (6 bases each). CDR3 length: 13 residues. V was pared by 6 bases and J by 3 bases, with 15 bases between. Germline V gene sequence: CDR1 SQVTM, CDR2 ANQGSEA. The CDR3, as DNA: TGCAGCGTCCTCGGGGGCGATCTCTACGAGCAGTACTTC. Protein: CSVLGGDLYEQYF.

The chain carries TRBV25-1 and TRBJ1-1; 7 bases agree with TRBD1. CDR3 length: 16 residues. Trimming at V came to 3 bases and at J to 7 bases, leaving 14 bases not matched to a gene. Germline V gives CDR1 MGHDK, CDR2 SYGVNS. In nucleotides, the CDR3 is TGTGCCAGCAGTGACATTGGGACAGATGCTAACCTTGAAGCTTTCTTT. Amino acids: CASSDIGTDANLEAFF.

The chain combines TRBV28 with TRBJ1-5, with D hard to call. The V end was cut by 9 bases, the J end by 0 bases, with 12 bases between. Germline CDR1 MDHEN, CDR2 SYDVKM. The CDR3 consists of 14 residues. CDR3 sequence reads: CASQSVNSNQPQHF. As DNA, the CDR3 is TGTGCCAGTCAGTCGGTTAATAGCAATCAGCCCCAGCATTTT.